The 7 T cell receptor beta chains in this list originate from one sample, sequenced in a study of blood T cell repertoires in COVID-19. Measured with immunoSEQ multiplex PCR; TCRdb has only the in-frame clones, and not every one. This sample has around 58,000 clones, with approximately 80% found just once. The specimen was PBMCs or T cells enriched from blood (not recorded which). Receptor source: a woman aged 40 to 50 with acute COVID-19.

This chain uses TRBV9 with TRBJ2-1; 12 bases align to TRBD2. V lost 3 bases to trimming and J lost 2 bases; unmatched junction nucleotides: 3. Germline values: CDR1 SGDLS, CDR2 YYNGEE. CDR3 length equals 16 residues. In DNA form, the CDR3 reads TGTGCCAGCAGCGCCTGGACTAGCGGGACCTACAATGAGCAGTTCTTC. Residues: CASSAWTSGTYNEQFF. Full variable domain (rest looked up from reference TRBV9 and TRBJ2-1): DSGVTQTPKHLITATGQRVTLRCSPRSGDLSVYWYQQSLDQGLQFLIQYYNGEERAKGNILERFSAQQFPDLHSELNLSSLELGDSALYFCASSAWTSGTYNEQFFGPGTRLTVL.

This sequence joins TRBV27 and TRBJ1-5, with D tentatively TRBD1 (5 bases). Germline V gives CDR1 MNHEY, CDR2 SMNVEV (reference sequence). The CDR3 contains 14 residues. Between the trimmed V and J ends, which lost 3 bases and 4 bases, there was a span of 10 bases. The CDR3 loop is CASSFSGINQPQHF. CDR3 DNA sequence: TGTGCCAGCAGTTTTTCAGGGATTAATCAGCCCCAGCATTTT.

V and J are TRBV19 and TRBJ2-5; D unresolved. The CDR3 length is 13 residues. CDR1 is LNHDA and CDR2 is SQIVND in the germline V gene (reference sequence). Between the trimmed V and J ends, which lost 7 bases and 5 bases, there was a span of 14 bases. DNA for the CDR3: TGTGCCAGTACAGGAAAGCCAAAGGAGACCCAGTACTTC. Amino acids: CASTGKPKETQYF.

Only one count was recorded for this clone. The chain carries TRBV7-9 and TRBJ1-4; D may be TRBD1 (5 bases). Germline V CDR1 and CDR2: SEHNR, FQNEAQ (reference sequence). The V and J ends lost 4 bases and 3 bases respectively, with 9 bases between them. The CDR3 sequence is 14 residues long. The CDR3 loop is CASSWTSPNEKLFF. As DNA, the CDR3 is TGTGCCAGCAGCTGGACAAGCCCTAATGAAAAACTGTTTTTT.

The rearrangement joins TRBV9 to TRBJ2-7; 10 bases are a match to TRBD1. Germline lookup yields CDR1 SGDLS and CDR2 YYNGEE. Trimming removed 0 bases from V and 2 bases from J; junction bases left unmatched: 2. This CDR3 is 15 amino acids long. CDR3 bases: TGTGCCAGCAGCGTAGGCGGGACAGGGGCCTACGAGCAGTACTTC. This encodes CASSVGGTGAYEQYF.

The DNA of the CDR3 is TGTGCCAGCAGTTACTCTCCCCAAAACTATGGCTACACCTTC. It encodes CASSYSPQNYGYTF. The J gene is TRBJ1-2, the V gene TRBV6-5, with D uncertain. CDR1 is MNHEY and CDR2 is SVGAGI in the germline V gene. V shed 0 bases and J shed 2 bases, with 7 bases lying between them. The length of the CDR3 is 14 residues.

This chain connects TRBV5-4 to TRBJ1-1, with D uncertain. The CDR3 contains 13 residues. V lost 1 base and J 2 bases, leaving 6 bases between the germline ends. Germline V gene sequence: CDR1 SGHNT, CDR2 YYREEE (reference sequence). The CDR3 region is CASSLSHNTEAFF. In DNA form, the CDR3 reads TGTGCCAGCAGCTTGTCCCATAACACTGAAGCTTTCTTT.